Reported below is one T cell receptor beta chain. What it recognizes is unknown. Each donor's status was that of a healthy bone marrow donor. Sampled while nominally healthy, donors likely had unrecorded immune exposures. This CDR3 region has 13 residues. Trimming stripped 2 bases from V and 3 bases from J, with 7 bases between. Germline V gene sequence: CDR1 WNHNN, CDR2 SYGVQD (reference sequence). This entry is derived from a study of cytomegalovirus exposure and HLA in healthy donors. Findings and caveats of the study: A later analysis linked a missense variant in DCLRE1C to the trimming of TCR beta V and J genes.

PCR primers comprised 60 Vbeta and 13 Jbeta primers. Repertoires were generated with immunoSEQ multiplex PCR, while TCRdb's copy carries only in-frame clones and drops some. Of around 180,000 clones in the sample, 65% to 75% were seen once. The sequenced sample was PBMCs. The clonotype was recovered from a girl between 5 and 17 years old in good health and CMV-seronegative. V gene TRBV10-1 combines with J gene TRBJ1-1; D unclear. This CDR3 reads CASSELVYTEAFF. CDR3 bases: TGCGCCAGCAGTGAGCTAGTCTACACTGAAGCTTTCTTT.